Sequencing of this T cell receptor (beta chain) was carried out in a study of cytomegalovirus exposure and HLA in healthy donors. At the level of the study: Earlier sequencing of around 190 million T cells yielded 100 million to 140 million unique TCR beta sequences. General study results and limits: There were approximately 150 TCR beta chains listed as cytomegalovirus-associated.

PCR employed 60 Vbeta and 13 Jbeta primers. Some clones are missing from TCRdb's copy, which holds only in-frame ones; the method was immunoSEQ multiplex PCR. In the table there are around 150,000 clones, 80% of which are singletons. In its sample, this clone was seen a few times. The antigen is unknown. The sample consisted of PBMCs. The source is a woman aged 35 to 49 in good health and CMV-seronegative.

The CDR3 bases are TGTGCCAGCAGTTTATTCGAGACACCCACCGGGGAGCTGTTTTTT. The encoded protein is CASSLFETPTGELFF. The chain links TRBV27 to TRBJ2-2, with D uncertain. CDR3 size: 15 residues. Trimming left V 1 base short and J 4 bases short, with 10 bases between. Germline loops: CDR1 MNHEY, CDR2 SMNVEV (reference sequence).